The next 22 T cell receptor beta chains were all read from a single sample in a study of shared clonotypes between healthy human individuals. The naive CD8 fraction comprised CD45RO-negative cells positively selected for CCR7 and excluded terminally differentiated effector memory CD45RA+ cells. Assay used: immunoSEQ multiplex PCR; TCRdb lists only in-frame clones, some missing. The sample holds about 2 million clones, roughly 95% seen once. The sequencing sample was made of naive CD8+ T cells sorted from blood. These receptors were taken from a man aged 18 to 29 in good health.

This chain connects TRBV5-6 to TRBJ2-1; 8 nucleotides align to TRBD2. Germline assignment: CDR1 SGHDT and CDR2 YYEEEE. J lost 7 bases, V lost 3 bases, and 6 bases had no gene match. The CDR3 consists of 14 residues. Written as DNA, the CDR3 is TGTGCCAGCAGCTCAGCGGGGGCCTTGAATGAGCAGTTCTTC. Its protein is CASSSAGALNEQFF.

The CDR3 sequence is CASSPETTGYEQYF. DNA of the CDR3: TGTGCCAGCAGCCCCGAGACGACTGGCTACGAGCAGTACTTC. This sequence joins TRBV5-6 and TRBJ2-7; D gene ambiguous. CDR1 and CDR2 from the germline V gene are SGHDT and YYEEEE. The CDR3 covers 14 residues. V was pared by 4 bases and J by 3 bases, with 14 bases between.

The chain uses TRBV7-5 and TRBJ1-3. TRBV7-5 is annotated as a pseudogene. This CDR3 is 17 amino acids long. This CDR3 reads CARSSTASEESGNTIYF. The DNA of the CDR3 is TGTGCCAGAAGCTCTACGGCTTCTGAGGAGAGTGGAAACACCATATATTTT.

The rearrangement links TRBV28 to TRBJ2-1, with D possibly matching TRBD1 (6 bases). There are 16 residues in the CDR3. V was trimmed by 3 bases and J by 6 bases, leaving 18 bases between them. Germline CDR1 is MDHEN and CDR2 is SYDVKM. The CDR3 is CASSFLGTGSGNEQFF. CDR3 DNA: TGTGCCAGCAGTTTCCTGGGAACAGGGTCGGGCAATGAGCAGTTCTTC.

The chain is built from TRBV7-9 and TRBJ2-3; 8 positions agree with TRBD2. This CDR3 spans 16 amino acids. V lost 4 bases, J lost 4 bases, and 10 bases stayed unmatched. Germline CDR1 is SEHNR and CDR2 is FQNEAQ (reference sequence). The CDR3 DNA is TGTGCCAGCAGCTCAGGGCCGGGACTAGGGGCAGATACGCAGTATTTT. Protein: CASSSGPGLGADTQYF.

The chain combines TRBV6-1 with TRBJ1-6; D not certain. The CDR3 runs 16 residues. Germline V gene data show CDR1 as MNHNS and CDR2 as SASEGT. Deletions cut 2 bases from V and 1 base from J, with 9 bases between. The CDR3 loop reads CASSELDRSYNSPLHF. The CDR3 nucleotides read TGTGCCAGCAGTGAACTCGACCGATCCTATAATTCACCCCTCCACTTT.

The chain couples TRBV19 to TRBJ2-1; D perhaps matches TRBD1 (6 bases). The V end lost 3 bases, the J end lost 7 bases, and 19 bases lay between the germline ends. This CDR3 spans 16 amino acids. The V gene's germline CDR1 is LNHDA and CDR2 SQIVND (reference sequence). CDR3 residues: CASSMNREGILNEQFF. The CDR3 DNA follows: TGTGCCAGTAGTATGAACAGGGAAGGGATATTGAATGAGCAGTTCTTC.

On this clone itself: Other DNA sequences in the same sample also yield this CDR3. This chain joins TRBV29-1 and TRBJ2-7; 7 bases line up with TRBD2. The J segment lost 0 bases and the V segment lost 4 bases, leaving 3 bases of the junction unmatched. CDR1 SQVTM and CDR2 ANQGSEA come from the germline V gene. The CDR3 runs 13 residues. CDR3 sequence (DNA): TGCAGCGTTGGTGGGGGGGACTCCTACGAGCAGTACTTC. Its protein product is CSVGGGDSYEQYF.

The chain has TRBV6-1 and TRBJ2-3; TRBD1 or TRBD2 may be the D gene (6 bases each). The CDR3 is made up of 14 amino acids. The germline V gene has CDR1 MNHNS and CDR2 SASEGT. The V gene lost 7 bases and the J gene lost 4 bases, with 15 bases spanning the gap. In DNA, the CDR3 is TGTGCCAGCATCGAGGGGGGCGCGGCAGATACGCAGTATTTT. It codes for CASIEGGAADTQYF.

This clone has a single count. The CDR3 loop reads CAWSVDPDEQYF. The CDR3 DNA follows: TGTGCCTGGAGTGTAGACCCGGACGAGCAGTACTTC. V and J are TRBV30 and TRBJ2-7, with unresolved D. V was shortened by 0 bases and J by 5 bases, with 8 bases between the two germline ends. CDR3 length: 12 residues. Germline CDR1 is GTSNPN and CDR2 is SVGIG (reference sequence).

CDR3 in amino acids: CAWGTGFQETQYF. CDR3 nucleotides: TGTGCCTGGGGAACAGGGTTCCAAGAGACCCAGTACTTC. The chain couples TRBV30 to TRBJ2-5, with D possibly matching TRBD1 (6 bases). This CDR3 region has 13 residues. Germline V gene lookup returns CDR1 GTSNPN and CDR2 SVGIG (reference sequence). V was shortened by 5 bases and J by 1 base, with 11 bases between the two germline ends.

V gene TRBV27 combines with J gene TRBJ1-2; the D gene is possibly TRBD1 (6 bases). The CDR3 sequence is 13 residues long. The ends were cut back, 3 bases at V and 8 bases at J, with 13 bases in the middle. CDR1 and CDR2 from the germline V gene are MNHEY and SMNVEV (reference sequence). The CDR3 DNA sequence: TGTGCCAGCAGTTTCGACAGGTGGTTAGGCTACACCTTC. It is translated as CASSFDRWLGYTF.

This chain links TRBV27 with TRBJ1-2; TRBD1 aligns across 8 bases. Trimming removed 8 bases from V and 6 bases from J; junction bases left unmatched: 11. Germline values: CDR1 MNHEY, CDR2 SMNVEV (reference sequence). The CDR3 sequence is 14 residues long. The CDR3 protein is CASAVGQGWNGYTF. The CDR3 region has the DNA TGTGCCAGCGCTGTCGGACAGGGATGGAATGGCTACACCTTC.

Comment on this clone: A read error may produce the germline difference seen at one junction end. The J gene is TRBJ2-1, the V gene TRBV7-7; 10 nucleotides match TRBD2. The CDR3 consists of 15 residues. CDR1 SSHAT and CDR2 FNYEAQ come from the germline V gene (reference sequence). The CDR3 DNA is TGTGCTAGCAGCTTAGCAGCGGGAGGGCCAAGTGAGCAGTTCTTC. This codes for CASSLAAGGPSEQFF.

The rearrangement links TRBV9 to TRBJ2-7, with a possible D match to TRBD1 (6 bases). Per the germline V gene, CDR1 is SGDLS and CDR2 is YYNGEE. The CDR3 sequence is 17 residues long. V was shortened by 0 bases and J by 0 bases, with 16 bases between the two germline ends. The CDR3 is CASSVDPSTGNSYEQYF. DNA for the CDR3: TGTGCCAGCAGCGTAGATCCCTCGACAGGCAACTCCTACGAGCAGTACTTC.

This clone was observed a single time. CDR3 protein: CASSPGGALSEKLFF. The CDR3 DNA reads as TGTGCCAGCAGCCCTGGAGGGGCGCTGAGTGAAAAACTGTTTTTT. The genes are TRBV5-6 and TRBJ1-4; D perhaps matches TRBD1 (5 bases). V lost 4 bases, J lost 7 bases, and 17 bases lay in between. From germline, CDR1 is SGHDT and CDR2 YYEEEE. The CDR3 covers 15 residues.

The chain is built from TRBV7-9 and TRBJ1-3; 8 bases are a match to TRBD1. The germline CDR1 and CDR2 sequences are SEHNR and FQNEAQ (reference sequence). Trimming removed 5 bases from V and 2 bases from J; junction bases left unmatched: 8. This CDR3 region has 16 residues. CDR3 bases: TGTGCCAGCAGCCATACAACAGGGGGACCTGGAAACACCATATATTTT. Protein product: CASSHTTGGPGNTIYF.

V is TRBV21-1 and J is TRBJ1-5; no check of the table's D call, TRBD1, against the DNA was made. TRBV21-1 is termed a pseudogene. This CDR3 region has 13 residues. The DNA for the CDR3 is TGTGCCAGCAGCAAGGGACAGGTGAAGCCCCAGCATTTT. Its protein product is CASSKGQVKPQHF.

This chain uses TRBV5-4 with TRBJ1-3, with D uncertain. The CDR3 sequence is 13 residues long. The ends were cut back, 5 bases at V and 3 bases at J, with 9 bases in the middle. CDR1 SGHNT and CDR2 YYREEE come from the germline V gene (reference sequence). The CDR3 DNA is TGTGCCAGCAGGTTTCGAGGTGGAAACACCATATATTTT. This translates into CASRFRGGNTIYF.

This chain links TRBV5-4 with TRBJ1-1; 10 bases map to TRBD1. Unmatched junction bases numbered 6, after V lost 1 base and J lost 0 bases. This CDR3 is built from 17 residues. Germline loops: CDR1 SGHNT, CDR2 YYREEE (reference sequence). CDR3 DNA sequence: TGTGCCAGCAGCTTGATTGGGACAGGGGATATGAACACTGAAGCTTTCTTT. Its translation: CASSLIGTGDMNTEAFF.

This sequence joins TRBV9 and TRBJ2-2; either TRBD1 or TRBD2 may supply D (5 bases each). CDR3 size: 17 residues. Deletions cut 3 bases from V and 3 bases from J, with 18 bases between. Germline CDR1 SGDLS, CDR2 YYNGEE. CDR3 in amino acids: CASSAGTGTAYTGELFF. DNA for the CDR3: TGTGCCAGCAGCGCCGGGACGGGGACGGCGTACACCGGGGAGCTGTTTTTT.

The rearrangement joins TRBV27 to TRBJ2-1, with D uncertain. Germline V gene lookup returns CDR1 MNHEY and CDR2 SMNVEV (reference sequence). The CDR3 loop spans 13 amino acids. V was pared by 1 base and J by 5 bases, with 6 bases between. The CDR3 region has the DNA TGTGCCAGCAGTTTATTTAGTAACAATGAGCAGTTCTTC. Translating it yields CASSLFSNNEQFF.